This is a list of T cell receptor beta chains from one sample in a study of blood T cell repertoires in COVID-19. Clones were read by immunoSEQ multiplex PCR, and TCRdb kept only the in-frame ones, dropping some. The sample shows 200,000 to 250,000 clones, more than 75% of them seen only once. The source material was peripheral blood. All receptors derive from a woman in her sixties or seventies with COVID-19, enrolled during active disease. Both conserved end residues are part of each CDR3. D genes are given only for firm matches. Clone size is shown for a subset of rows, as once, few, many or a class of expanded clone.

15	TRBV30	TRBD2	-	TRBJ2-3	TGTGCCTGGAGTGTAATAGCGGGAGGGACAGATACGCAGTATTTT	CAWSVIAGGTDTQYF
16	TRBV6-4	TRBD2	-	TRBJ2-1	TGTGCCAGCAGTGACCGGGCGGGAGCGCCCTACAATGAGCAGTTCTTC	CASSDRAGAPYNEQFF
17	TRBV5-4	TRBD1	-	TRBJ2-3	TGTGCCAGCAGCTTGAAGTCGGGACAGGGTAACACAGATACGCAGTATTTT	CASSLKSGQGNTDTQYF
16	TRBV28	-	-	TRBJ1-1	TGTGCCAGCAGTTTATCTCAGGCCTCCTCGAACACTGAAGCTTTCTTT	CASSLSQASSNTEAFF
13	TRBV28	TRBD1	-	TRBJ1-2	TGTGCCAGCAGAGGGGACAGTTTCTATGGCTACACCTTC	CASRGDSFYGYTF
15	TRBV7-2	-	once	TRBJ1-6	TGTGCCAGCAGCTTAGGCTTCCCTACAGGGTCACCCCTCCACTTT	CASSLGFPTGSPLHF
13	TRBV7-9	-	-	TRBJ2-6	TGTGCCAGCAGCTTCGCTGGGGCCAACGTCCTGACTTTC	CASSFAGANVLTF
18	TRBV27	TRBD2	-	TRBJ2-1	TGTGCCAGCAGTTTAGGACTAGCGGGAGGGCCTCTGATCAATGAGCAGTTCTTC	CASSLGLAGGPLINEQFF
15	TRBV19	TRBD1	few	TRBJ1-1	TGTGCCAGTAGTTCCACAGGGGGGTTGAACACTGAAGCTTTCTTT	CASSSTGGLNTEAFF
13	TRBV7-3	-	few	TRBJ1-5	TGTGCCAGCAGCCTTTCCGGGGGTCAGCCCCAGCATTTT	CASSLSGGQPQHF
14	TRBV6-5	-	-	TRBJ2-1	TGTGCCAGCAGCTCTAACCCGGGAGCGAATGAGCAGTTCTTC	CASSSNPGANEQFF
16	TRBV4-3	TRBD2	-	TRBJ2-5	TGCGCCAGCAGCCATCGATTAGCGGGATCGGAAGAGACCCAGTACTTC	CASSHRLAGSEETQYF
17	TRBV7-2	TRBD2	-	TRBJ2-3	TGTGCCAGCAGCTGGCGGACTAGCTCGTTTAAGACAGATACGCAGTATTTT	CASSWRTSSFKTDTQYF
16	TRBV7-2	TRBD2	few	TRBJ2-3	TGTGCCAGCAGTCCCGTGGCGGGAGGGTTCACAGATACGCAGTATTTT	CASSPVAGGFTDTQYF
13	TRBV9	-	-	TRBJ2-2	TGTGCCAGCAGCGTAGGGCACACCGGGGAGCTGTTTTTT	CASSVGHTGELFF
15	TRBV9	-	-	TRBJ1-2	TGTGCCAGCAGCGCCGACGCCAAGGGGCCCTATGGCTACACCTTC	CASSADAKGPYGYTF
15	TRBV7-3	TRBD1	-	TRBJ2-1	TGTGCCAGCAGCTTAGGGACAGTCTCCTACAATGAGCAGTTCTTC	CASSLGTVSYNEQFF
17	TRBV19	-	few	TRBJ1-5	TGTGCCAGTAGTCACACAGAAGGGGGATGGAGCAATCAGCCCCAGCATTTT	CASSHTEGGWSNQPQHF
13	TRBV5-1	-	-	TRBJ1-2	TGCGCCAGCAGCTTGGCAGGGTCTTATGGCTACACCTTC	CASSLAGSYGYTF
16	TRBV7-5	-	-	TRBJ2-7	TGTGCCAGAAGCTTAGTTCTCTACCCGCCTTCGAACGAGCAGTACTTC	CARSLVLYPPSNEQYF
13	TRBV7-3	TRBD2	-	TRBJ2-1	TGTGCCAGCAGCTTAGGGACTAGCAATGAGCAGTTCTTC	CASSLGTSNEQFF
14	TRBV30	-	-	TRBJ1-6	TGTGCCTGGAGGGTGAGCTCCTATAATTCACCCCTCCACTTT	CAWRVSSYNSPLHF
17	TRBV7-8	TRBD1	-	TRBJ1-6	TGTGCCAGCAGCACCCGGACAGGGGGAGCCCAAAATTCACCCCTCCACTTT	CASSTRTGGAQNSPLHF
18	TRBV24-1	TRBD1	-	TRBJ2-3	TGTGCCACCAGTGATAGGAAAGGCAGGGGGACGGGCACAGATACGCAGTATTTT	CATSDRKGRGTGTDTQYF
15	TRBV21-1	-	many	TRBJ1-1	TGTGCCAGCAGCAAGGCGGGGACAGGGTGCCGAGAGGGTTTCTTT	CASSKAGTGCREGFF
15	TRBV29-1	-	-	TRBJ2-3	TGCAGCGTTGGTTCCGTGGGCGTAAGCACAGATACGCAGTATTTT	CSVGSVGVSTDTQYF
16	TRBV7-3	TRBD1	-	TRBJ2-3	TGTGCCAGCAGCTTATTGGGACAGGGACTCACAGATACGCAGTATTTT	CASSLLGQGLTDTQYF
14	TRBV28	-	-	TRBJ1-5	TGTGCCAGCATGGGCGGGGGTTCCAATCAGCCCCAGCATTTT	CASMGGGSNQPQHF
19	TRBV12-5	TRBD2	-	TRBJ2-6	TGTGCTAGTGGCAAAACCCCGACTAGCGGAGAAACTGGGGCCAACGTCCTGACTTTC	CASGKTPTSGETGANVLTF
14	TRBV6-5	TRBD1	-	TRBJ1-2	TGTGCCAGCAGTTACGGGGGACAGGGGTTCGGCTACACCTTC	CASSYGGQGFGYTF
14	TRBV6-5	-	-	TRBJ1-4	TGTGCCAGCAGCAACTATGGACAGCTTGAAAAACTGTTTTTT	CASSNYGQLEKLFF